The T cell receptor (beta chain) described here comes from a study of T cell repertoires in cytomegalovirus infection. In the study overall: An indication of both CMV infection and matching HLA type came from public TCR beta signatures. General study findings and limits: Identification of carriers of CMV plus the relevant HLA was achieved through cumulative public TCR beta family frequency.

This CDR3 spans 15 amino acids. Trimming removed 1 base from V and 7 bases from J, with 11 bases in between. The germline V gene has CDR1 SGHAT and CDR2 FQNNGV. As to this clonotype: Its antigen is unknown.

TCRdb re-analysed the reads in MiXCR, keeping a single row per CDR3 protein. The sample comprises some 280,000 distinct CDR3 sequences, roughly an eighth of which are singletons, and 8.5% to 10% rests with the top ten. The TCR was taken from a human donor in good health (CMV status not recorded). Some clones in this sample may be carry-over from other donors' samples. Sequenced: PBMCs. The rearrangement uses TRBV11-2 and TRBJ1-6, with D perhaps TRBD1 (5 bases). The CDR3 reads CASSLGEGANSPLHF. CDR3 nucleotides: TGTGCCAGCAGCTTAGGGGAAGGGGCCAATTCACCCCTCCACTTT.